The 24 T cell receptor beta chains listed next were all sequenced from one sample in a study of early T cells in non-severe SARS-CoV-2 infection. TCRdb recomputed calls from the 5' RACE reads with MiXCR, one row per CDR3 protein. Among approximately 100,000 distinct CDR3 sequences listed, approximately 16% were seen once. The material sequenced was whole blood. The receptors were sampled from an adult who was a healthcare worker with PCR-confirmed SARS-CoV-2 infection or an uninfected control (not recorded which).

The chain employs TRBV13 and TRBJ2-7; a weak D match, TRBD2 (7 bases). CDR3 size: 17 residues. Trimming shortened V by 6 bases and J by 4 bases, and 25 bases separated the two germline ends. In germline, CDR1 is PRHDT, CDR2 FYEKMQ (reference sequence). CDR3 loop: CASSSSPFAGAPYEQYF. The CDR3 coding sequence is TGTGCCAGCAGTTCGTCCCCTTTCGCGGGGGCGCCTTACGAGCAGTACTTC.

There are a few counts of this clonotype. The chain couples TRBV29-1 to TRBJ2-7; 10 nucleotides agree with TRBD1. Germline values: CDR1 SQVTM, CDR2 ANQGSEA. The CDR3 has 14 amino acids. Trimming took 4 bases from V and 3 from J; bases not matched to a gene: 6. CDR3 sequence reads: CSVVLGQGIYEQYF. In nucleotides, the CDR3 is TGCAGCGTTGTCCTGGGACAGGGGATCTACGAGCAGTACTTC.

CDR3 region: CASSQGAPTDTQYF. The CDR3 coding sequence is TGCGCCAGCAGCCAGGGGGCCCCCACAGATACGCAGTATTTT. The chain carries TRBV4-3 and TRBJ2-3, with D possibly being TRBD1 (6 bases). Trimming cost V 3 bases and J 2 bases, with 9 bases left between them. CDR1 and CDR2 from the germline V gene are LGHNA and YSLEER. The CDR3 extends over 14 amino acids.

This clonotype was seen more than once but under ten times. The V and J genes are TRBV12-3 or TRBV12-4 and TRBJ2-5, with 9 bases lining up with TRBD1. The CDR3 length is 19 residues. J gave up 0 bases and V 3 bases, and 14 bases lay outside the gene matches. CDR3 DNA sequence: TGTGCCAGCAGTTTCCCGGGACAGGGTATATTCCCGTACCAAGAGACCCAGTACTTC. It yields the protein CASSFPGQGIFPYQETQYF.

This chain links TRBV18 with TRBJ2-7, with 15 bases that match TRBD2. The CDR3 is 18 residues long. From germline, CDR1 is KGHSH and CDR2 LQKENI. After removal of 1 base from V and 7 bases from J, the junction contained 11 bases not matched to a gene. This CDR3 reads CASSPRGLAGGPTEEQYF. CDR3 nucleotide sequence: TGTGCCAGCTCACCACGCGGACTAGCGGGAGGGCCGACGGAGGAGCAGTACTTC.

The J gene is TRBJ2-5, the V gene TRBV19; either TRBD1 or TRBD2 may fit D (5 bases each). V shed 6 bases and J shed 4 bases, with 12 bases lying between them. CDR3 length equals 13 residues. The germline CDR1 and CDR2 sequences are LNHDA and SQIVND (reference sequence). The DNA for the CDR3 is TGTGCCAGTAGCATGACTGGGGGAGAGACCCAGTACTTC. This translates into CASSMTGGETQYF. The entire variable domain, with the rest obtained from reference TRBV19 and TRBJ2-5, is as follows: DGGITQSPKYLFRKEGQNVTLSCEQNLNHDAMYWYRQDPGQGLRLIYYSQIVNDFQKGDIAEGYSVSREKKESFPLTVTSAQKNPTAFYLCASSMTGGETQYFGPGTRLLVL.

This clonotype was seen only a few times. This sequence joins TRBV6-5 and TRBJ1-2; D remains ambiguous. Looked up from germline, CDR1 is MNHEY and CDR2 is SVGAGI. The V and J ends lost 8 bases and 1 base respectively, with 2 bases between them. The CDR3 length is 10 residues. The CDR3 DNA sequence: TGTGCCAGCTATAACTATGGCTACACCTTC. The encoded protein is CASYNYGYTF.

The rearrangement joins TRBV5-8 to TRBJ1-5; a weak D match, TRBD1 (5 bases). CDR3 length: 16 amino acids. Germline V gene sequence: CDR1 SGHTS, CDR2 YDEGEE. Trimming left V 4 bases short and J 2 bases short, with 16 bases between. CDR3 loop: CASSVRVTWGNQPQHF. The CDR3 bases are TGTGCCAGCAGCGTCAGGGTCACCTGGGGCAATCAGCCCCAGCATTTT.

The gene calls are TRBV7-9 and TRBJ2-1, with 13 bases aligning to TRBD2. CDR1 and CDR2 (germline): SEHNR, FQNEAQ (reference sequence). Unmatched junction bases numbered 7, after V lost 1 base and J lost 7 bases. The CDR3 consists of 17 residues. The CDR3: CASSLGSTSGGPNEQFF. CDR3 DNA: TGTGCCAGCAGCTTAGGATCGACTAGCGGGGGGCCGAATGAGCAGTTCTTC.

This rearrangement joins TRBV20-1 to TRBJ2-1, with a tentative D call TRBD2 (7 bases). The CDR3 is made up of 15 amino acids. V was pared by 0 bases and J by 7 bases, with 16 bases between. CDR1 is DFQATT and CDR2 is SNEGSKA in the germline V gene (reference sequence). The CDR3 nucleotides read TGCAGTGCTAGAGATCACCGGGGGGCACGTAATGAGCAGTTCTTC. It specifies CSARDHRGARNEQFF.

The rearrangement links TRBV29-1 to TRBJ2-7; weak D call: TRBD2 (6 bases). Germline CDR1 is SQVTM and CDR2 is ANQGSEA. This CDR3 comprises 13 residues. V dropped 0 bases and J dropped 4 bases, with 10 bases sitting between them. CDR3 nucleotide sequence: TGCAGCGTTGAAGATCGCGGGGATTACGAGCAGTACTTC. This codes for CSVEDRGDYEQYF.

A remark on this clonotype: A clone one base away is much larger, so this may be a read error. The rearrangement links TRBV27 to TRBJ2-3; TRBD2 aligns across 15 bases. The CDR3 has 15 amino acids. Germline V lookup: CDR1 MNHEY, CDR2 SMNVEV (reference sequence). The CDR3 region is CASSPRTSGRDTQNF. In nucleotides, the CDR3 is TGTGCCAGCAGTCCGCGGACTAGCGGGAGGGATACGCAGAATTTT.

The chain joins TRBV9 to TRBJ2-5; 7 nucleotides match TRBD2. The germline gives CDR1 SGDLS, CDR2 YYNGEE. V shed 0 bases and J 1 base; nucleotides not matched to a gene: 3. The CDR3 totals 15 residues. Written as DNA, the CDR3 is TGTGCCAGCAGCGTAGGACTAGCCTCCCAAGAGACCCAGTACTTC. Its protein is CASSVGLASQETQYF. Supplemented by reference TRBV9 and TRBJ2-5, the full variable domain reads DSGVTQTPKHLITATGQRVTLRCSPRSGDLSVYWYQQSLDQGLQFLIQYYNGEERAKGNILERFSAQQFPDLHSELNLSSLELGDSALYFCASSVGLASQETQYFGPGTRLLVL.

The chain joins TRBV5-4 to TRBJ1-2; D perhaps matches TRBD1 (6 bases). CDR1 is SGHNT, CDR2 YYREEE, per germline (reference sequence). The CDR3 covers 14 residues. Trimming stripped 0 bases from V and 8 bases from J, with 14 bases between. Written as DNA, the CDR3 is TGTGCCAGCAGCTTGGGCACAGGGTATCAGGGCTACACCTTC. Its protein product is CASSLGTGYQGYTF.

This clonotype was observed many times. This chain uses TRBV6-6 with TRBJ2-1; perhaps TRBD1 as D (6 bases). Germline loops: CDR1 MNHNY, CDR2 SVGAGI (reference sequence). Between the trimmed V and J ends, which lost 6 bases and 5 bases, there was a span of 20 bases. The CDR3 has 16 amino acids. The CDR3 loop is CASSSLTIKGDNEQFF. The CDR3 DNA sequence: TGTGCCAGCAGCTCGCTGACCATAAAGGGGGACAATGAGCAGTTCTTC.

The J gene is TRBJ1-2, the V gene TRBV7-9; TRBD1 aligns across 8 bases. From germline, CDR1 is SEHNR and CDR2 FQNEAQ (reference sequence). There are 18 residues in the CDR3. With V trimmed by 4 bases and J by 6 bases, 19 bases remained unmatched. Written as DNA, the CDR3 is TGTGCCAGCAGCTCCAGAGGGGGACAGGCGAAATATCCTAATGGCTACACCTTC. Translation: CASSSRGGQAKYPNGYTF. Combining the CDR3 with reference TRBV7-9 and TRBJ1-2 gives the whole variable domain DTGVSQNPRHKITKRGQNVTFRCDPISEHNRLYWYRQTLGQGPEFLTYFQNEAQLEKSRLLSDRFSAERPKGSFSTLEIQRTEQGDSAMYLCASSSRGGQAKYPNGYTFGSGTRLTVV.

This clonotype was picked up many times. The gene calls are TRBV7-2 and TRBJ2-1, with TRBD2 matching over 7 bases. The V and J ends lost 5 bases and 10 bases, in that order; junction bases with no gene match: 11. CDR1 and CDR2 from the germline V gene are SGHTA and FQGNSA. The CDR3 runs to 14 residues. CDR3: CASSPESLAGEQFF. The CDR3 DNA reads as TGTGCCAGCAGCCCAGAATCCTTAGCGGGCGAGCAGTTCTTC.

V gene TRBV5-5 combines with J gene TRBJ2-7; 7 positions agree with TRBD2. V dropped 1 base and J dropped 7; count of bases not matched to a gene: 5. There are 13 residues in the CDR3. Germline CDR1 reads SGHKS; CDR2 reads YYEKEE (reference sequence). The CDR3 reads CASSLTFGGEQYF. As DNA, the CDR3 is TGTGCCAGCAGCTTGACATTCGGGGGGGAGCAGTACTTC.

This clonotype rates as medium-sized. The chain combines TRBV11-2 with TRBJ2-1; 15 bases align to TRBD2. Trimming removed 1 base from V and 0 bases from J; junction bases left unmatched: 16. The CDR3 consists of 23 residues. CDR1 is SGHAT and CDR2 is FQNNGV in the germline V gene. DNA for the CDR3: TGTGCCAGCAGCTTAGGGTTCAAAGGGACTAGCGGGGGGCGTGTAAGCTCCTACAATGAGCAGTTCTTC. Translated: CASSLGFKGTSGGRVSSYNEQFF.

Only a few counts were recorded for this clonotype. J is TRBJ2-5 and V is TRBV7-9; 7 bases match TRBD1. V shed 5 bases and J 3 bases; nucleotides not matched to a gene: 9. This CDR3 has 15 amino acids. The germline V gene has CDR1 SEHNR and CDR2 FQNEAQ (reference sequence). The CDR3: CASSLFRDREETQYF. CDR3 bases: TGTGCCAGCAGCCTCTTCCGGGACAGAGAAGAGACCCAGTACTTC.

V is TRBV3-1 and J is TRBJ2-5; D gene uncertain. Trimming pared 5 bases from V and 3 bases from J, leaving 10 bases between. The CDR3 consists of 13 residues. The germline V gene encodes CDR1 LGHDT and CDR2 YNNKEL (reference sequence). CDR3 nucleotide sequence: TGTGCCAGCAGCGTCGTTGAGGAAGAGACCCAGTACTTC. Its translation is CASSVVEEETQYF.

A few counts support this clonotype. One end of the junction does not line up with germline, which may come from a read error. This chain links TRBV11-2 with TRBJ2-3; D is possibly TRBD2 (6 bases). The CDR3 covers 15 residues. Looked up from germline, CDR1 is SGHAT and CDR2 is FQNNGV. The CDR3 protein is CASRGTRRRPETQYF. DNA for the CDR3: TGTGCCAGCCGGGGGACTCGACGAAGACCAGAGACGCAGTATTTT.

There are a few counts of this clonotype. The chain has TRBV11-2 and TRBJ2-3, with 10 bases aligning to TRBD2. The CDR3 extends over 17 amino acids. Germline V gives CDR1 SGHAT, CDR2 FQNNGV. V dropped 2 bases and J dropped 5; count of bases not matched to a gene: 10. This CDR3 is CASSLIWASGGGDTQYF. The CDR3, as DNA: TGTGCCAGCAGCTTAATCTGGGCTAGCGGGGGTGGAGATACGCAGTATTTT.

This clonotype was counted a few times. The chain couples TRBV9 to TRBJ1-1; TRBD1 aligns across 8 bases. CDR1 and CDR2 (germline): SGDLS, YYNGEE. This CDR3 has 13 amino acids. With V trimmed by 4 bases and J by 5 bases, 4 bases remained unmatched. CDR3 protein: CASSPRTGTEAFF. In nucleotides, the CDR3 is TGTGCCAGCAGCCCACGGACAGGGACTGAAGCTTTCTTT.